This T cell receptor (beta chain) is drawn from a study of CD8 T cells in Susac syndrome. TCR beta from blood CD8+ and CD4+ T cells was sequenced. Negative isolation yielded the CD8+ and CD4+ T cells, while FACS enriched the TEMRA cells. With random hexamers, reverse transcription was performed on about 0.5 to 1 ug of RNA. TCRdb re-called the immunoSEQ multiplex PCR reads with MiXCR, one entry per CDR3 protein. The sample lists over 120,000 distinct CDR3 sequences; less than 95% were seen once. The CDR3 spans 14 residues. Germline CDR1 and CDR2: GTSNPN and SVGIG (reference sequence). Trimming removed 0 bases at V and 3 bases at J, with 12 bases between. Study-wide results and caveats: The authors acknowledged that the study's TCR sequencing and HLA analysis involved relatively few individuals.

Worth noting for this clonotype: The antigen remains unidentified.

V and J are TRBV30 and TRBJ2-7; weak D call: TRBD1 (6 bases). Input material: CD4+ T cells from PBMCs. The receptor was derived from a human donor in good health. As DNA, the CDR3 is TGTGCCTGGAGTGTACGCCCGACAGGCTACGAGCAGTACTTC. Its protein product is CAWSVRPTGYEQYF.